The 16 T cell receptor beta chains in this list originate from one sample, sequenced in a study of graft-versus-host responses after intestinal transplantation. What these receptors recognize is not known. Clones were read by immunoSEQ multiplex PCR, and TCRdb kept only the in-frame ones, dropping some. The sample records 80,000 to 95,000 clones, roughly 91% being singletons. This sample comprised unstimulated CD8+ T cells sorted from spleen or lymph node cells, obtained before intestinal transplant. These receptors were obtained from a human donor who received an intestinal transplant.

This chain connects TRBV27 to TRBJ1-1; possibly TRBD1 for D (6 bases). The CDR3 is 12 amino acids. Trimming left V 7 bases short and J 1 base short, with 7 bases between. Germline V gene sequence: CDR1 MNHEY, CDR2 SMNVEV (reference sequence). CDR3 sequence reads: CASMTGNTEAFF. The CDR3 DNA sequence: TGTGCCAGCATGACAGGGAACACTGAAGCTTTCTTT.

CDR3 loop: CAWSPLRGLHTDTQYF. Written as DNA, the CDR3 is TGTGCCTGGAGTCCATTGAGGGGGCTCCACACAGATACGCAGTATTTT. This sequence joins TRBV30 and TRBJ2-3, with 7 bases aligning to TRBD1. The junction had 10 bases not matched to a gene; V was cut back by 2 bases and J by 2 bases. The CDR3 runs to 16 residues. Germline V lookup: CDR1 GTSNPN, CDR2 SVGIG (reference sequence).

The chain has TRBV7-9 and TRBJ1-2, with 7 nucleotides matching TRBD1. The CDR3 length is 17 residues. Germline lookup yields CDR1 SEHNR and CDR2 FQNEAQ (reference sequence). Trimming cost V 3 bases and J 4 bases; bases outside gene matches: 14. DNA of the CDR3: TGTGCCAGCAGCTTGGAGGCCCCAGGGGGGCGTAGCTATGGCTACACCTTC. It codes for CASSLEAPGGRSYGYTF.

The genes are TRBV4-3 and TRBJ2-7; weak D call: TRBD2 (6 bases). V was pared by 0 bases and J by 3 bases, with 15 bases between. The CDR3 runs 16 residues. Germline-derived CDR1 and CDR2 are LGHNA and YSLEER. Here the CDR3 reads CASSQDRGGLSYEQYF. The CDR3 DNA is TGCGCCAGCAGCCAAGATCGGGGAGGTTTAAGCTACGAGCAGTACTTC.

This clone was detected only once. A read error may account for a junction end that differs from germline. The V call is TRBV2, the J call TRBJ2-3, with D tentatively TRBD2 (5 bases). From germline, CDR1 is SNHLY and CDR2 FYNNEI. This CDR3 contains 15 residues. The CDR3 DNA follows: TGTGCCAGCAGCGAAGGACTCACTAGCACAGATACGCAGTATTTT. Residues: CASSEGLTSTDTQYF. Full variable domain (missing parts from reference TRBV2 and TRBJ2-3): EPEVTQTPSHQVTQMGQEVILRCVPISNHLYFYWYRQILGQKVEFLVSFYNNEISEKSEIFDDQFSVERPDGSNFTLKIRSTKLEDSAMYFCASSEGLTSTDTQYFGPGTRLTVL.

This rearrangement joins TRBV5-6 to TRBJ2-1; TRBD1 matches 10 bases. From germline, CDR1 is SGHDT and CDR2 YYEEEE. The CDR3 runs to 15 residues. The trim removed 4 bases at V and 8 bases at J, leaving 9 bases unmatched. The CDR3 DNA is TGTGCCAGCAGCGGAAGACAGGGGGCGACGTATGAGCAGTTCTTC. This encodes CASSGRQGATYEQFF.

This chain connects TRBV6-1 to TRBJ2-3, with 12 bases identical to TRBD2. The CDR3 consists of 16 residues. Germline CDR1 reads MNHNS; CDR2 reads SASEGT. J was trimmed by 2 bases and V by 4 bases; bases with no gene match: 4. The CDR3 DNA reads TGTGCCAGCAGTGCCGGACTAGCGGGGTTCACAGATACGCAGTATTTT. This gives the protein CASSAGLAGFTDTQYF.

This clone occurred once. The rearrangement uses TRBV28 and TRBJ2-7; 7 bases are shared with TRBD1. In germline, CDR1 is MDHEN, CDR2 SYDVKM. CDR3 length: 12 residues. Trimming at V came to 5 bases and at J to 7 bases, leaving 5 bases not matched to a gene. The CDR3 region is CASSNDRDEQYF. Written as DNA, the CDR3 is TGTGCCAGCAGTAATGACAGGGATGAGCAGTACTTC.

The genes are TRBV29-1 and TRBJ2-2; the match to TRBD1 covers 11 bases. With 7 bases clipped from V and 7 bases from J, the junction kept 14 bases outside the gene matches. The CDR3 totals 16 residues. Germline CDR1 SQVTM, CDR2 ANQGSEA. The CDR3, as DNA: TGCAGCGCAGTGGCTCTGGACAGGGGGCCAAGCGGGGAGCTGTTTTTT. It yields the protein CSAVALDRGPSGELFF.

This chain uses TRBV19 with TRBJ2-7; D is undetermined. Per germline, CDR1 LNHDA and CDR2 SQIVND (reference sequence). The CDR3 runs 13 residues. V lost 3 bases and J 4 bases, leaving 10 bases between the germline ends. CDR3 nucleotide sequence: TGTGCCAGTAGTATTGGTACAGCTTACGAGCAGTACTTC. Translated: CASSIGTAYEQYF. Full variable domain (rest looked up from reference TRBV19 and TRBJ2-7): DGGITQSPKYLFRKEGQNVTLSCEQNLNHDAMYWYRQDPGQGLRLIYYSQIVNDFQKGDIAEGYSVSREKKESFPLTVTSAQKNPTAFYLCASSIGTAYEQYFGPGTRLTVT.

CDR3 DNA sequence: TGTGCCAGCAGTGAACTTGTTAGCGGGGGGGGTGAGCAGTACTTC. It yields the protein CASSELVSGGGEQYF. V usage is TRBV6-1 and J usage is TRBJ2-7; TRBD2 matches at 11 bases. This CDR3 has 15 amino acids. The J segment lost 7 bases and the V segment lost 2 bases, leaving 7 bases of the junction unmatched. The germline gives CDR1 MNHNS, CDR2 SASEGT.

V is TRBV4-1 and J is TRBJ2-5; D possibly corresponds to TRBD2 (6 bases). The CDR3 consists of 17 residues. Germline CDR1 reads MGHRA; CDR2 reads YSYEKL. Trimming cost V 0 bases and J 2 bases, with 16 bases left between them. The CDR3 loop reads CASSQDDRLVGQETQYF. The DNA for the CDR3 is TGCGCCAGCAGCCAAGACGATAGACTAGTAGGACAAGAGACCCAGTACTTC.

This sequence joins TRBV11-2 and TRBJ2-1; 8 bases match TRBD2. The CDR3 has 17 amino acids. V trimming: 4 bases; J trimming: 8 bases; junction bases outside the gene matches: 16. Per the germline V gene, CDR1 is SGHAT and CDR2 is FQNNGV. This CDR3 is CASSSSPGGGRVDEQFF. In DNA form, the CDR3 reads TGTGCCAGCAGCTCCTCGCCCGGGGGGGGGCGCGTCGATGAGCAGTTCTTC.

This clone was recorded once. CDR3: CASNGGVYGNGYTF. The CDR3 region has the DNA TGTGCCAGCAACGGGGGGGTATATGGGAATGGCTACACCTTC. The chain uses TRBV27 and TRBJ1-2; possibly TRBD1 for D (5 bases). Per the germline V gene, CDR1 is MNHEY and CDR2 is SMNVEV (reference sequence). V was cut by 7 bases and J by 6 bases, with 18 bases left in between. The CDR3 is made up of 14 amino acids.

As DNA, the CDR3 is TGCGCCAGCAGCTTGGACAGTTTCTCCTACGAGCAGTACTTC. Translation: CASSLDSFSYEQYF. V and J are TRBV5-1 and TRBJ2-7; no definite D call. Trimming left V 0 bases short and J 0 bases short, with 7 bases between. Germline CDR1 reads SGHRS; CDR2 reads YFSETQ. The CDR3 extends over 14 amino acids.

The chain couples TRBV11-2 to TRBJ1-1; a weak D match, TRBD1 (6 bases). Germline values: CDR1 SGHAT, CDR2 FQNNGV. This CDR3 has 16 residues. The germline V and J ends were trimmed by 4 bases and 3 bases, with 18 bases remaining between them. The CDR3 spells CASSSLGQTLDTEAFF. CDR3 in DNA: TGTGCCAGCAGCTCCCTAGGACAGACCCTGGACACTGAAGCTTTCTTT.